This TCR beta chain was captured in a study of blood T cell repertoires in COVID-19. Study-wide background: Samples representing acute and convalescent COVID-19 were sourced from the United States, Italy and Spain.

Produced via immunoSEQ multiplex PCR; TCRdb's table is partial and in-frame only. The repertoire holds 140,000 to 150,000 clones, roughly 89% seen once, with less than 10% in the top ten. The source of this sequence is a woman between 45 and 60 years old with active or convalescent COVID-19. Input material: peripheral blood.

In nucleotides, the CDR3 is TGTGCCAGCAGTAGCGAATACAATGAGCAGTTCTTC. Translation: CASSSEYNEQFF. The chain joins TRBV5-4 to TRBJ2-1, with D perhaps TRBD2 (5 bases). The V and J ends lost 5 bases and 4 bases respectively, with 7 bases between them. The CDR3 covers 12 residues. Germline V gives CDR1 SGHNT, CDR2 YYREEE (reference sequence).